This T cell receptor beta chain came from a study of cytomegalovirus exposure and HLA in healthy donors. Study overall: In an earlier analysis, some 110 million unique TCR beta sequences were found from some 180 million T cells. The study's early data release held about 85 million unique TCRs from HLA-typed donors.

The CDR3 length is 14 residues. The V gene's germline CDR1 is MNHNS and CDR2 SASEGT. V was pared by 5 bases and J by 0 bases, with 10 bases between. Overall study findings and caveats: When presence/absence was analysed, sequencing depth was taken to be roughly uniform across donors. In a later analysis, specific HLA alleles were associated with around 17,000 TCR beta sequences at a 0.05 false discovery rate.

Researchers ran the PCR with 60 Vbeta and 13 Jbeta primers. This table comes from immunoSEQ multiplex PCR, and its TCRdb copy is limited to in-frame clones, with some not included. The sample includes about 120,000 clones, roughly three quarters of them seen just once. To note about this clone: What it recognizes is unknown.

Sequenced material: PBMCs. The chain employs TRBV6-1 and TRBJ1-2; TRBD1 might be the D (5 bases). The TCR sequence derives from a woman aged 40 to 55 in good health and CMV-seropositive. The DNA for the CDR3 is TGTGCCAGCAGTACGACAGTAGCTAACTATGGCTACACCTTC. It encodes CASSTTVANYGYTF.